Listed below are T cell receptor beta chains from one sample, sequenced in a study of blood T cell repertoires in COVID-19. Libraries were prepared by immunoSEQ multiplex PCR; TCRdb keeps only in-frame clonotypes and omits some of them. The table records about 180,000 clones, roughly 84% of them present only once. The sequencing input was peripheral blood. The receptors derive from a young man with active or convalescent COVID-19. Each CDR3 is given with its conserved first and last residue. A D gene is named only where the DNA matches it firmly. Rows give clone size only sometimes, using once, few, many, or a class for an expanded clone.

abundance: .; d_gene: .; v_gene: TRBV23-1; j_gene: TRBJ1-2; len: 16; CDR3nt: TGCGCCAGCAGTCAATCTACACAGGGTGGCAACTATGGCTACACCTTC; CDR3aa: CASSQSTQGGNYGYTF
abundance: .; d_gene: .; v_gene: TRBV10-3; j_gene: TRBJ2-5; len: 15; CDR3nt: TGTGCCATCAGTGAAGCGCGGGGGCCCCAAGAGACCCAGTACTTC; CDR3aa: CAISEARGPQETQYF
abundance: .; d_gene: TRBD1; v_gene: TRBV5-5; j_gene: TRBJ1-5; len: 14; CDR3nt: TGTGCCAGCAGCCCAACAGGGGGGAATCAGCCCCAGCATTTT; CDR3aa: CASSPTGGNQPQHF
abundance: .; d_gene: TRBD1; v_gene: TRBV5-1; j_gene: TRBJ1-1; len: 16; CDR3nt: TGCGCCAGCAGCCCACGACAGGGACAATCGAACACTGAAGCTTTCTTT; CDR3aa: CASSPRQGQSNTEAFF
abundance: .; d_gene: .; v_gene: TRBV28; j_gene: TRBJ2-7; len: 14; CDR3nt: TGTGCCAGCAGACATTACGGACAAACCTACGAGCAGTACTTC; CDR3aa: CASRHYGQTYEQYF
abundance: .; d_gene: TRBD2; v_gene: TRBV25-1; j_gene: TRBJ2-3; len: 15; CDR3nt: TGTGCCAGCAGCCGACTAGCGGGTCATGTAGATACGCAGTATTTT; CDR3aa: CASSRLAGHVDTQYF
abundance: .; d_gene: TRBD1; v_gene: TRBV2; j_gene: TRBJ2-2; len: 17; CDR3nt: TGTGCCAGCAGTGAAGCGCTTCAGGGGGCGAACACCGGGGAGCTGTTTTTT; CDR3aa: CASSEALQGANTGELFF
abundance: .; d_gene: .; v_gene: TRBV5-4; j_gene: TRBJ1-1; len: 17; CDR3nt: TGTGCCAGCAGCTTGGCCGACTCAACAGGGAGGGAGCTTGAAGCTTTCTTT; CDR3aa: CASSLADSTGRELEAFF
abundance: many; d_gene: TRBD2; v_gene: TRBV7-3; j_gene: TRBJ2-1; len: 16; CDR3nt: TGTGCCAGCAGCTTACTCGGGGCGGGAGGGTACAATGAGCAGTTCTTC; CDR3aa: CASSLLGAGGYNEQFF
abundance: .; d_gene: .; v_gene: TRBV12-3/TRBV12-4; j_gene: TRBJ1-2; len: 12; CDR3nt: TGTGCCAGCAGCAGACAGGCCTATGGCTACACCTTC; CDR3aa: CASSRQAYGYTF
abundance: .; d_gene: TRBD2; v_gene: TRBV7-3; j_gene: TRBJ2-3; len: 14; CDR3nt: TGTGCCAGCAGCCTAGCGGGAGGCATAGATACGCAGTATTTT; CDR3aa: CASSLAGGIDTQYF
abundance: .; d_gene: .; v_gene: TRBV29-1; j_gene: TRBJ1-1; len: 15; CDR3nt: TGCAGCGTTGGAATCCATCCAGGGTTGAACACTGAAGCTTTCTTT; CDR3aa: CSVGIHPGLNTEAFF
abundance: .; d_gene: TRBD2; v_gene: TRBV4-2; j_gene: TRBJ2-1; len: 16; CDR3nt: TGTGCCAGCAGCCAAGATAGGCAGCGGGGCTACAATGAGCAGTTCTTC; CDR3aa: CASSQDRQRGYNEQFF
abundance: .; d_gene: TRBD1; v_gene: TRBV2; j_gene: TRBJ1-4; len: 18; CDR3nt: TGTGCCAGCAGAACAGGGGGCAATAAAAGGGCAACTAATGAAAAACTGTTTTTT; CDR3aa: CASRTGGNKRATNEKLFF
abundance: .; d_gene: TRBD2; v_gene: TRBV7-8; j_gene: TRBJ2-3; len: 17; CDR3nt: TGTGCCAGCAGCTTACGCCGAGCGGGGGGGACCACAGATACGCAGTATTTT; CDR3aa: CASSLRRAGGTTDTQYF
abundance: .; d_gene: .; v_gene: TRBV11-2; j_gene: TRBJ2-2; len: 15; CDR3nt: TGTGCCAGCAGCTTAGGGGCAGGGTCGACCGGGGAGCTGTTTTTT; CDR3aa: CASSLGAGSTGELFF
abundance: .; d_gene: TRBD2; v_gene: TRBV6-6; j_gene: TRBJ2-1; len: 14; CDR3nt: TGTGCCAGCCAAAGCGGGGGGGCCGGAAATGAGCAGTTCTTC; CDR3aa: CASQSGGAGNEQFF
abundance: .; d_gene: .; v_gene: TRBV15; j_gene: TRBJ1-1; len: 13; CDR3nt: TGTGCCACCAAACAGGGAGAGAACACTGAAGCTTTCTTT; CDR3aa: CATKQGENTEAFF
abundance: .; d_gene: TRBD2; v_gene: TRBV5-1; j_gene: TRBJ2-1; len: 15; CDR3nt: TGCGCCAGCAGCCCGCCTAGCGGGAGCTACAATGAGCAGTTCTTC; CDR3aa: CASSPPSGSYNEQFF
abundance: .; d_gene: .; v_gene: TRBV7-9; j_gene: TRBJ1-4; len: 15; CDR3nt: TGTGCCAGCAGCTTAGTCAGGGGATCTAATGAAAAACTGTTTTTT; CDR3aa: CASSLVRGSNEKLFF
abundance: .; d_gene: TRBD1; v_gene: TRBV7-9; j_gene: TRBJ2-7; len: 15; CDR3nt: TGTGCCAGCAGCTTCTGGACAGGGGGGTCATACGAGCAGTACTTC; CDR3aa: CASSFWTGGSYEQYF
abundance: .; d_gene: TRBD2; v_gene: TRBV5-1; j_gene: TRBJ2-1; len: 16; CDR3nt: TGCGCCAGCAGCTTGGGGCCCGGGACTAGCAGTAATGAGCAGTTCTTC; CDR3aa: CASSLGPGTSSNEQFF
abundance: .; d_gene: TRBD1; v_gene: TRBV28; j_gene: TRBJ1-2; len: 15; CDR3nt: TGTGCCAGCAGTTCCCCCCCCCAGGGGGCGCGGGGCTACACCTTC; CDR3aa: CASSSPPQGARGYTF
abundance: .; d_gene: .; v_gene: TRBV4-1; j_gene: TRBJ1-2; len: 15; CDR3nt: TGCGCCAGCAGCCAAGATTGGGACACTAACTATGGCTACACCTTC; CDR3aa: CASSQDWDTNYGYTF
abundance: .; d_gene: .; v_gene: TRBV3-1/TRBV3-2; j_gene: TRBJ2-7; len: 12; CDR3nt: TGTGCCAGCAGCCTCCTCTCCTACGAGCAGTACTTC; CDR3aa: CASSLLSYEQYF
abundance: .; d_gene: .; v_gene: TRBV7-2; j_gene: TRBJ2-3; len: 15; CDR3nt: TGTGCCAGCAGCTTGGCGGTTACTAGCACAGATACGCAGTATTTT; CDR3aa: CASSLAVTSTDTQYF
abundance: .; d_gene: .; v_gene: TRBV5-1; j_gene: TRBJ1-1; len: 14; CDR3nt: TGCGCCAGCAGCCCGGACACCCTGAACACTGAAGCTTTCTTT; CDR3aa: CASSPDTLNTEAFF
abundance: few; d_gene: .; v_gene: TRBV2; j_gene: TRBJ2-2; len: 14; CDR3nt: TGTGCCAGCAGTGAAATAGGGGCCACCGGGGAGCTGTTTTTT; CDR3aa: CASSEIGATGELFF
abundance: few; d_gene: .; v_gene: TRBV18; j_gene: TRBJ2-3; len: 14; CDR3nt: TGTGCCAGCTCGAACCTCGGAGGGACCGATGGGGCGTATTTT; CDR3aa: CASSNLGGTDGAYF
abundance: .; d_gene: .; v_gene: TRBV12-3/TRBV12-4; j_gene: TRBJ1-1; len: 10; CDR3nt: TGTGCCAGCAGAGTAGCTGAAGCTTTCTTT; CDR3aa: CASRVAEAFF
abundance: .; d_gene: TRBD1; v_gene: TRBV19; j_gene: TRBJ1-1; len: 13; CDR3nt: TGTGCCAGTAGTTCGACAGGGGACACTGAAGCTTTCTTT; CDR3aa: CASSSTGDTEAFF
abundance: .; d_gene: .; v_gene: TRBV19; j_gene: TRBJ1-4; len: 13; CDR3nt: TGTGCCAGTAGTTCAGCAACTAATGAAAAACTGTTTTTT; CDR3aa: CASSSATNEKLFF
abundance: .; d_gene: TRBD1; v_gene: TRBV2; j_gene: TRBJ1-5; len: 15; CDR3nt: TGTGCCAGCAGGGGGACAGAACTAAGCAATCAGCCCCAGCATTTT; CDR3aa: CASRGTELSNQPQHF
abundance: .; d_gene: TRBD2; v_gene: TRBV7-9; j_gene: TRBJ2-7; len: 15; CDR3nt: TGTGCCAGCAGCTTGGGTAGCGGGAGGGCCTACGAGCAGTACTTC; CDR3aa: CASSLGSGRAYEQYF
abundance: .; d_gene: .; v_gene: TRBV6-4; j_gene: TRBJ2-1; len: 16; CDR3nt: TGTGCCAGCAGTGATAATCGGGACACTCACGTCTATGAGCAGTTCTTC; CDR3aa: CASSDNRDTHVYEQFF
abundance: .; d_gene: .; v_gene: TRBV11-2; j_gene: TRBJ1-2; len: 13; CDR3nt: TGTGCCAGCAGCCTCCCCAGGGGCTATGGCTACACCTTC; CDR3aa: CASSLPRGYGYTF
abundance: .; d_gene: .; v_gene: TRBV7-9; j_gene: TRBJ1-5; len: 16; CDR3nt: TGTGCCAGCAGCTTAGCGGCCGGGACATGGGATCAGCCCCAGCATTTT; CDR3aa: CASSLAAGTWDQPQHF
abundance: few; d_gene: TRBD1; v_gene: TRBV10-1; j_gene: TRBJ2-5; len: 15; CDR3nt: TGCGCCAGCAGTGAAGGGGGCGCGTACGAAGAGACCCAGTACTTC; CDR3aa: CASSEGGAYEETQYF
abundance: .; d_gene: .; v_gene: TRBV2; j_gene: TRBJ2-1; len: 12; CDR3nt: TGTGCCAGCACTCGGGGGGCCAATGAGCAGTTCTTC; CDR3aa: CASTRGANEQFF
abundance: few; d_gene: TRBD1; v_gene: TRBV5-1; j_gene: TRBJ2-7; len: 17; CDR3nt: TGCGCCAGCAGCTTTTATACAGGGGCTGCACGCCCCTACGAGCAGTACTTC; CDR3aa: CASSFYTGAARPYEQYF
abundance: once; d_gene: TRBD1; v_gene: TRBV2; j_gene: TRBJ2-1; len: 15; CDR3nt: TGTGCCAGCAAGACAGGGTCCAGCTCCTACAATGAGCAGTTCTTC; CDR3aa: CASKTGSSSYNEQFF
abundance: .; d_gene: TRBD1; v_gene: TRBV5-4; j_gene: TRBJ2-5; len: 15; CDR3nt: TGTGCCAGCAGCTTGGCTAAGGGACAGGTAGAGACCCAGTACTTC; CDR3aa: CASSLAKGQVETQYF
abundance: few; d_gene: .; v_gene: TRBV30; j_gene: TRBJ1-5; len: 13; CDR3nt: TGTGCCTGGTCCGAGGAGGGCAATCAGCCCCAGCATTTT; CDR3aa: CAWSEEGNQPQHF
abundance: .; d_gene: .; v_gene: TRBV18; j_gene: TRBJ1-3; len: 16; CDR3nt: TGTGCCAGCTCACCACGAAGTGGAGCAAGTGGAAACACCATATATTTT; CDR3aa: CASSPRSGASGNTIYF
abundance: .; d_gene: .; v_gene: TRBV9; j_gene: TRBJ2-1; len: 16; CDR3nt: TGTGCCAGCAGCGTAGTAGGGAGCGGCTCCTACAATGAGCAGTTCTTC; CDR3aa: CASSVVGSGSYNEQFF
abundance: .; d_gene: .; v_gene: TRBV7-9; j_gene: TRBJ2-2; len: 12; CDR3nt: TGTGCCAGCAGACAAGTTACCGGGGAGCTGTTTTTT; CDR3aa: CASRQVTGELFF
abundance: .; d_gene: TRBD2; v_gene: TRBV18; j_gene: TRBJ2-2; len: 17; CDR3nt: TGTGCCAGCTCACCATACTCAGGACTAGCGGGCACCGGGGAGCTGTTTTTT; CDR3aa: CASSPYSGLAGTGELFF
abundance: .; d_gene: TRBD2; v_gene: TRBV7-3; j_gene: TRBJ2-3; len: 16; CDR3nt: TGTGCCAGCAGCTTAGCCGGGGGGACGGGTGCAGATACGCAGTATTTT; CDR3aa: CASSLAGGTGADTQYF